A selection of T cell receptor beta chains follows, all from one sample in a study of shared clonotypes between healthy human individuals. Only in-frame clones appear in the TCRdb table, and some are missing; sequencing was by immunoSEQ multiplex PCR. The sample has over 1.4 million clones; 96% are singletons. The sequencing sample was made of naive CD4+ T cells sorted from blood. These receptors were obtained from a man aged 25-45 years in good health. CDR3s include the opening cysteine and the closing phenylalanine or tryptophan. D genes are given only for firm matches. Not all rows give a size; the values are once, few, many and, for expanded clones, a class.

TRBJ2-7 . . TRBV5-5 TGTGCCAGCAGCTTGGCGGGGATACGATACGAGCAGTACTTC CASSLAGIRYEQYF
TRBJ2-2 . . TRBV18 TGTGCCAGCTCACCGCTAGACAACACCGGGGAGCTGTTTTTT CASSPLDNTGELFF
TRBJ2-7 . TRBD1 TRBV7-9 TGTGCCAGCAGCTTTAATACAGGGGGAGACGAGCAGTACTTC CASSFNTGGDEQYF
TRBJ2-2 . TRBD1 TRBV2 TGTGCCAGTACAGGGGGCCTTAACACCGGGGAGCTGTTTTTT CASTGGLNTGELFF
TRBJ2-7 . . TRBV19 TGTGCCAGTAGTATTCGGGCAGGTGACCGTTACGAGCAGTACTTC CASSIRAGDRYEQYF
TRBJ1-4 . . TRBV25-1 TGTGCCAGCAGTGAATATGTCTTGGGGAACGCAAATGAAAAACTGTTTTTT CASSEYVLGNANEKLFF
TRBJ2-7 . TRBD1 TRBV7-2 TGTGCCAGCAGCGTCCCAGGGGGAAGCTCCTACGAGCAGTACTTC CASSVPGGSSYEQYF
TRBJ2-7 . TRBD2 TRBV4-3 TGCGCCAGCAGCCAGGGCGGGAGTACCTACGAGCAGTACTTC CASSQGGSTYEQYF
TRBJ2-7 . . TRBV9 TGTGCCAGCAGCGTATCCGGACAGAACTACGAGCAGTACTTC CASSVSGQNYEQYF
TRBJ1-5 once . TRBV6-1 TGTGCCAGCAAGGACGGGTTGTATAGCAATCAGCCCCAGCATTTT CASKDGLYSNQPQHF
TRBJ2-1 . . TRBV5-1 TGCGCCAGCAGCTTGATCCCGGGGCCTAATGAGCAGTTCTTC CASSLIPGPNEQFF
TRBJ1-2 . . TRBV6-1 TGTGCCAGCAGTGAAGCGGGGGGAGGCTACACCTTC CASSEAGGGYTF
TRBJ1-5 . TRBD1 TRBV19 TGTGCCAGTAGTATGGGACAGGGGGGCAATCAGCCCCAGCATTTT CASSMGQGGNQPQHF
TRBJ2-1 . . TRBV9 TGTGCCAGCAGCGTAGAGGGCTACAATGAGCAGTTCTTC CASSVEGYNEQFF
TRBJ1-1 . . TRBV5-5 TGTGCCAGCAGCTGGAGTTGGGAAAACACTGAAGCTTTCTTT CASSWSWENTEAFF
TRBJ2-3 . TRBD2 TRBV27 TGTGCCAGCAGCCTAGGCTTAGCGGGATACTCAGCGGGCACAGATACGCAGTATTTT CASSLGLAGYSAGTDTQYF
TRBJ2-7 . TRBD2 TRBV5-6 TGTGCCAGCACCGTACCGGGACTAGCGGCGGACGAGCAGTACTTC CASTVPGLAADEQYF
TRBJ2-7 . . TRBV30 TGTGCCTGGAGACGATGGGGATCGAGCTCCTACGAGCAGTACTTC CAWRRWGSSSYEQYF
TRBJ1-4 . . TRBV28 TGTGCCAGCAGTTTAGGGGGGTCTAATGAAAAACTGTTTTTT CASSLGGSNEKLFF
TRBJ1-5 . . TRBV2 TGTGCCAGCAGTGAAGACGACTGGGAAAATCGGCCCCAGCATTTT CASSEDDWENRPQHF
TRBJ2-3 . TRBD1 TRBV29-1 TGCAGCGCTCCGGGACAGGGGGGAACAGATACGCAGTATTTT CSAPGQGGTDTQYF
TRBJ2-5 once . TRBV6-5 TGTGCCAGCAGTTCCAGGCGAGAGACCCAGTACTTC CASSSRRETQYF
TRBJ1-5 once TRBD1 TRBV27 TGTGCCAGCAGTCCCCAGGGGGAGTGGGGCAATCAGCCCCAGCATTTT CASSPQGEWGNQPQHF
TRBJ1-1 . . TRBV5-1 TGCGCCAGCAGGCTTTCCGGGAACACTGAAGCTTTCTTT CASRLSGNTEAFF
TRBJ1-4 . . TRBV18 TGTGCCAGCTCACCACCGGGGAGGAGGAATGAAAAACTGTTTTTT CASSPPGRRNEKLFF
TRBJ2-7 . . TRBV5-1 TGCGCCAGCAGCACCGGACTGCAACCCGCCCCCTACGAGCAGTACTTC CASSTGLQPAPYEQYF
TRBJ2-3 . . TRBV9 TGTGCCAGCACGCGACCCTACACCGACCGAGATACGCAGTATTTT CASTRPYTDRDTQYF
TRBJ1-4 . . TRBV2 TGTGCCAGCAGTCCGAACTTGGGGAAATCTGAAAAACTGTTTTTT CASSPNLGKSEKLFF